The following is a TCR beta chain sequence with its context. This clonotype was counted at least ten times. Its cognate antigen has yet to be identified. The sample holds no much larger clone one base away, and base qualities are not on file. The TCR beta CDR3 regions were amplified from the RNA transcripts. The TCR CDR3 was subjected to a first round of RT-PCR using the HTBI primer set and the Qiagen OneStep RT-PCR kit. Libraries were constructed in a second round of multiplex PCR, after which size selection and purification were carried out. Sequencing of the libraries was done on an Illumina HiSeq2000 using paired-end 100 bp reads. The study's own analysis went as follows. SOAPnuke was used to process the raw data, with reads discarded if the reads contained adapters or uncalled bases, had a mean Phred below 15, or lacked an exact constant-primer or identifier match. High-quality paired reads were merged using COPE v1.2.5, and each unique nucleotide sequence was defined as a clonotype. MiTCR v1.1 was used to align the clonotypes against IMGT TRBV, TRBD and TRBJ reference segments. Analysis was restricted to V-J combinations with a frequency above 0.0001, which covered 98% to 99.2% of repertoires. A TCS score was defined as the ratio of F50 (clonal expansion) to E x V (chaos), with BLOSUM62-based TCRdist applied between CDR3 peptides within each V-J. Welch's t-statistics and random forest reduced 500 to 550 V-J features to 13, which were used in a naive Bayes classifier (R e1071). The raw public data were reprocessed by TCRdb itself: fastp quality trimming at Q25, MiXCR clonotype calling, in-frame beta chains only. Merged by CDR3 protein, the rows form single entries marked with the most common genes and DNA. None of the V and J calls come from the authors' own analysis; TCRdb made them. This sample has 390,000 or so distinct CDR3 sequences in its table, and roughly 15% of those were observed once. Approximately 13% of the sample lies in the top ten.

This entry comes from a study of T cells in Graves' hyperthyroidism and ophthalmopathy (dated by TCRdb to about 2019). Study-level background: Peripheral blood was collected at initial diagnosis, before any treatment. Prospective prediction of ophthalmopathy was tested in an independent validation cohort consisting of 18 to 20 hyperthyroidism patients and around 16 patients who later progressed to ophthalmopathy. For training and testing, the 80 to 100 patients in the discovery cohort were randomly divided in a 7:3 ratio. In several Graves' hyperthyroidism patients, the study also compared T-cell repertoires from thyroid tissue with T-cell repertoires from blood. To identify distinguishing TCR V-J signatures, a discovery cohort of around 100 patients was used, comprising some 45 with Graves' ophthalmopathy and 57 with stable Graves' hyperthyroidism. Following sampling, methimazole starting at 30 mg daily was given to hyperthyroidism patients, and high-dose intravenous methylprednisolone was given to ophthalmopathy patients. The paper describes TCR Vbeta CDR3 sequencing of 120 to 150 peripheral blood samples, made up of 40 to 45 ophthalmopathy patients, more than 70 hyperthyroidism patients and roughly 17 progressor patients. The full study reports these points: Most expanded thyroid clonotypes (frequency above 0.001) were also found in blood, which suggests that blood repertoires may mirror thyroid immune responses. In validation, progression to ophthalmopathy was predicted by the model with almost 71% sensitivity and 72% to 85% specificity, a median of roughly six months before onset. Ophthalmopathy was separated from stable hyperthyroidism by a 13 V-J signature model, with over 85% sensitivity and about 84% specificity obtained in cross-validation and 80%/75% obtained in testing. No statistical method was used to fix the sample size in advance, and group allocation was not hidden from the investigators.

Ophthalmopathy patients had moderately to severely active disease, with a Clinical Activity Score of 3 or more, a NOSPECS grade of 4 or more, and a disease duration of less than 3 months. Exclusion was applied to patients with uncontrolled infections, other autoimmune diseases, pregnancy or lactation. Clinical symptoms, serum thyroxine and TRAb, thyroid ultrasound, and orbital computed tomography formed the basis for the diagnoses. PBMCs were separated from about 10 ml of fresh peripheral blood using Ficoll-Paque density gradient centrifugation. Total RNA was extracted using Trizol reagent, and RNA quality was assessed on an Agilent 2100 Bioanalyzer. Based on the germline V gene, the CDR1 and CDR2 sequences are SNHLY and FYNNEI. The junction carries 14 bases between V and J, which are trimmed by 2 bases and 9 bases respectively. The CDR3 holds 15 amino acids from the cysteine to the phenylalanine. Left in the record is the CDR3 DNA by itself, 45 bases read in frame from the first base.

Sequences were obtained from blood. This sequence was found in a young man with Graves' ophthalmopathy. The chain employs TRBV2 and TRBJ1-6; TRBD1 is possibly the D segment (5 matching bases). The CDR3 protein is CASSERRTDSSPLHF. The DNA sequence reads TGTGCCAGCAGTGAACGACGGACTGACAGTTCACCCCTCCACTTT. With all but the CDR3 taken from the reference TRBV2 and TRBJ1-6 genes, the full variable domain is: EPEVTQTPSHQVTQMGQEVILRCVPISNHLYFYWYRQILGQKVEFLVSFYNNEISEKSEIFDDQFSVERPDGSNFTLKIRSTKLEDSAMYFCASSERRTDSSPLHFGNGTRLTVT.